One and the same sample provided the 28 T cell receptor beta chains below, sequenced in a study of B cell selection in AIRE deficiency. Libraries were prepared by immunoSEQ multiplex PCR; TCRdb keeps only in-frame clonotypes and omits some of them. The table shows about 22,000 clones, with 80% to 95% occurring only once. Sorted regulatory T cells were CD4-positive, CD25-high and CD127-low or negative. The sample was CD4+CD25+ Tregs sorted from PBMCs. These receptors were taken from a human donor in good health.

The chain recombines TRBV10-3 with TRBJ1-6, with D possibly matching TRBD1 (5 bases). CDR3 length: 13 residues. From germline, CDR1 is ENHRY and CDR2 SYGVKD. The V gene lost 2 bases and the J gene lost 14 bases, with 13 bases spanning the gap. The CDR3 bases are TGTGCCATCAGTGAGGCGACAGCCGTATCCCTCCACTTT. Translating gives CAISEATAVSLHF.

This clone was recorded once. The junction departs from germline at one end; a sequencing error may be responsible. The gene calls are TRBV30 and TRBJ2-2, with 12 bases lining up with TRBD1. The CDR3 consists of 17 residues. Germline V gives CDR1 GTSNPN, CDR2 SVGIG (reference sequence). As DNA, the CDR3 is TGTGCCTGGAGTGTACCCGGGACAGGGGGCATTTCCGGGGAGCTGCTTTTT. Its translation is CAWSVPGTGGISGELLF.

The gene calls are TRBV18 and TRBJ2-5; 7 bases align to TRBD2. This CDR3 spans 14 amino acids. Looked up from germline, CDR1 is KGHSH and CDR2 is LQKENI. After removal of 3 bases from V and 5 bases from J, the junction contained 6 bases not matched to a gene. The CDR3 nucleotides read TGTGCCAGCTCACCTGTCAGGGAGGGCGAGACCCAGTACTTC. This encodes CASSPVREGETQYF.

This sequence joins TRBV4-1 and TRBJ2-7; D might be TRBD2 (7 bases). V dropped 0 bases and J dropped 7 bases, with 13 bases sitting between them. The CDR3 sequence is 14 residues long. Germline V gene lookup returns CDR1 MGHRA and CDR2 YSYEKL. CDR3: CASSQDWGGREQYF. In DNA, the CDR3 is TGCGCCAGCAGCCAAGATTGGGGGGGCCGGGAGCAGTACTTC.

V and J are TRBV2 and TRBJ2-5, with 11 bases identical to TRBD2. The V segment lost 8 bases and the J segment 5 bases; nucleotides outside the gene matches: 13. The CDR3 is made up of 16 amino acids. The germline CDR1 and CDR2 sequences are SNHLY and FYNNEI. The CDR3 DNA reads TGTGCCAGCGCATGGGGAGCTAGCGGGGGGTTTGAGACCCAGTACTTC. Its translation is CASAWGASGGFETQYF.

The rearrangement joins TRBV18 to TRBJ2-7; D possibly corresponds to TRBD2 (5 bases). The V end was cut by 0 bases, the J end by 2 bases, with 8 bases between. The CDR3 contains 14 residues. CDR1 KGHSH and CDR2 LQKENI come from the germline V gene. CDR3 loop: CASSPPQRTYEQYF. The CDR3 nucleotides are TGTGCCAGCTCACCACCACAGCGGACCTACGAGCAGTACTTC.

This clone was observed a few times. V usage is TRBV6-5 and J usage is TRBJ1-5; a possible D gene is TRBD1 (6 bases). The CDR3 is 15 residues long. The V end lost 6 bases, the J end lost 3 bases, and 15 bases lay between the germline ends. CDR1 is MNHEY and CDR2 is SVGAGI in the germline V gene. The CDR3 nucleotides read TGTGCCAGCAGGGGACTCAGGGGACCCAATCAGCCCCAGCATTTT. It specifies CASRGLRGPNQPQHF.

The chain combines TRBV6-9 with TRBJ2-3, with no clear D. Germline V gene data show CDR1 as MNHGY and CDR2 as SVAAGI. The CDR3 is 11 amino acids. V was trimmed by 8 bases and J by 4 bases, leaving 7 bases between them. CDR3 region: CASRSADTQYF. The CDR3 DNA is TGTGCCAGCCGGAGCGCAGATACGCAGTATTTT.

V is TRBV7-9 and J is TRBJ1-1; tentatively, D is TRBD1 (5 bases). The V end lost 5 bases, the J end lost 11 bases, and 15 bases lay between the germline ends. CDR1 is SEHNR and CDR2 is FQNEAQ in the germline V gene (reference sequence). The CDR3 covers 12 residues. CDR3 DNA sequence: TGTGCCAGCAGCGCCGGTGGGGGTATCGCTTTCTTT. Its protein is CASSAGGGIAFF.

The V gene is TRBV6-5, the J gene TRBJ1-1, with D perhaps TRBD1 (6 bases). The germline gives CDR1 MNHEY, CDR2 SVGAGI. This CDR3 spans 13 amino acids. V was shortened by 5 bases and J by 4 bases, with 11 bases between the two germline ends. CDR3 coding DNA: TGTGCCAGCAGTGCAGGGGTCGGCACTGAAGCTTTCTTT. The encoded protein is CASSAGVGTEAFF.

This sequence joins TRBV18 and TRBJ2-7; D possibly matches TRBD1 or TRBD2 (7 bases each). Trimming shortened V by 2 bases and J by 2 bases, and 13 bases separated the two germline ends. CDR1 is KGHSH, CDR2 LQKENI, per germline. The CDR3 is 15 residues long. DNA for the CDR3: TGTGCCAGCTCACCATCCAGGGGGGGGACCTACGAGCAGTACTTC. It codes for CASSPSRGGTYEQYF.

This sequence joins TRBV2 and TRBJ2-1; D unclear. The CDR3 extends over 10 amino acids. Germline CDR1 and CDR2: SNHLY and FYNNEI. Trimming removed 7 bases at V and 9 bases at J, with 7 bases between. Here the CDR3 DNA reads TGTGCCAGCACAGGTCTTGAGCAGTTCTTC. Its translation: CASTGLEQFF.

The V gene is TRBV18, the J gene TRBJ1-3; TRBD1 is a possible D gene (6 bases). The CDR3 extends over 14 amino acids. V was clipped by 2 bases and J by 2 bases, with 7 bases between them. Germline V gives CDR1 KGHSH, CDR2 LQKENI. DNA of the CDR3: TGTGCCAGCTCACCAGCAGGGGCTGGAAACACCATATATTTT. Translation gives CASSPAGAGNTIYF.

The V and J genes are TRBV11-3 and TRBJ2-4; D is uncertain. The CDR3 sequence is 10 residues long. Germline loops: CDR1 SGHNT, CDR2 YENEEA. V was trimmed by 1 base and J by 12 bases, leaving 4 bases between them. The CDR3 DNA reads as TGTGCCAGCAGCTTAGTCCATCAGTACTTC. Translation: CASSLVHQYF.

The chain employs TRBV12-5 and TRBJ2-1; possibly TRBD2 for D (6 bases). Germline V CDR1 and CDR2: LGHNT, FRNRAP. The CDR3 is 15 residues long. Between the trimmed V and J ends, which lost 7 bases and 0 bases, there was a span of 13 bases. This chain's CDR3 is CASALGGSSYNEQFF. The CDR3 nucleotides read TGTGCTAGTGCCCTGGGAGGAAGCTCCTACAATGAGCAGTTCTTC.

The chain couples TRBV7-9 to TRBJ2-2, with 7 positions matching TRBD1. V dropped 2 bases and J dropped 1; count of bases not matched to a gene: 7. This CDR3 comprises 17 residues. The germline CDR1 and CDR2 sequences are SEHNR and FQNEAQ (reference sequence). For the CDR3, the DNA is TGTGCCAGCAGCTTAAGCCACAGGGGCGAGAACACCGGGGAGCTGTTTTTT. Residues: CASSLSHRGENTGELFF. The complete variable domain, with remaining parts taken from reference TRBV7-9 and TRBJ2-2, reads DTGVSQNPRHKITKRGQNVTFRCDPISEHNRLYWYRQTLGQGPEFLTYFQNEAQLEKSRLLSDRFSAERPKGSFSTLEIQRTEQGDSAMYLCASSLSHRGENTGELFFGEGSRLTVL.

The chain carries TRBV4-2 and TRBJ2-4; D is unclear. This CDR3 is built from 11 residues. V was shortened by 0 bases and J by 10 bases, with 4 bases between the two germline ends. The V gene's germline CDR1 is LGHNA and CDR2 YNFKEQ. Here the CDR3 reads CASSQERIQYF. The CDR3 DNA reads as TGTGCCAGCAGCCAAGAGAGAATTCAGTACTTC.

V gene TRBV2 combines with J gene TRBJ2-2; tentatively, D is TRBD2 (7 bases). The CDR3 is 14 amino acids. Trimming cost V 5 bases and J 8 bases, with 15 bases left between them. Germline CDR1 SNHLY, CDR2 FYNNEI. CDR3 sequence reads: CASSWAGGQGELFF. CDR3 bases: TGTGCCAGCAGTTGGGCCGGGGGGCAGGGGGAGCTGTTTTTT.

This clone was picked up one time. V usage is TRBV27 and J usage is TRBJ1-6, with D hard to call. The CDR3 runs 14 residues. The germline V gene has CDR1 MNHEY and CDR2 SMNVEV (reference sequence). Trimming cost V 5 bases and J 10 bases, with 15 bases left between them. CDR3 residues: CASSPTIFPSPLHF. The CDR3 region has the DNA TGTGCCAGCAGTCCCACCATTTTCCCATCACCCCTCCACTTT.

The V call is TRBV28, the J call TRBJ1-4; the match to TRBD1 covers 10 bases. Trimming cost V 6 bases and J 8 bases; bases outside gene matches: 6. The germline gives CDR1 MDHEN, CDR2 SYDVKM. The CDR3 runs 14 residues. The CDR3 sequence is CASRDRGLDEKLFF. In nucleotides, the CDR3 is TGTGCCAGCAGAGACAGGGGGCTAGACGAAAAACTGTTTTTT.

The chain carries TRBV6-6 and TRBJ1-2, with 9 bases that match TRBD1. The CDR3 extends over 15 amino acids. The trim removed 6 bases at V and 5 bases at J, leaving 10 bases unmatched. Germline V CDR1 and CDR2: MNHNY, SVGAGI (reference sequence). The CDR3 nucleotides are TGTGCCAGCAGGCACCGGGACAGGGCCTTGTATGGCTACACCTTC. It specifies CASRHRDRALYGYTF.

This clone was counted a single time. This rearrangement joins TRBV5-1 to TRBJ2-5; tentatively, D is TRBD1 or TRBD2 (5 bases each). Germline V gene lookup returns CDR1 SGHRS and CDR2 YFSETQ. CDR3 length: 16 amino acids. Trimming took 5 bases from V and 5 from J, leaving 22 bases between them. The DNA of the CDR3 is TGCGCCAGCAGGTCCCTCGGGACGCCCGAGCCCGAGACCCAGTACTTC. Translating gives CASRSLGTPEPETQYF.

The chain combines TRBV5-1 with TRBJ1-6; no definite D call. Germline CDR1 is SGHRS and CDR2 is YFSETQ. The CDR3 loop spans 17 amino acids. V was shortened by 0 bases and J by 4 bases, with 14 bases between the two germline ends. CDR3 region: CASSLALPGRYNSPLHF. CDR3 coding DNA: TGCGCCAGCAGCTTGGCGCTCCCCGGGAGATATAATTCACCCCTCCACTTT.

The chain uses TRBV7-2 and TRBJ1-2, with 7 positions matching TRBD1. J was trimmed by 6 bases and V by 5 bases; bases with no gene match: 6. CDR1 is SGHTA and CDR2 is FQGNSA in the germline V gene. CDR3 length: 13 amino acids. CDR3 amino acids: CASSKDRVDGYTF. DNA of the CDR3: TGTGCCAGCAGCAAAGACAGGGTAGATGGCTACACCTTC. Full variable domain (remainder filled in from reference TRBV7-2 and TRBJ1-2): GAGVSQSPSNKVTEKGKDVELRCDPISGHTALYWYRQSLGQGLEFLIYFQGNSAPDKSGLPSDRFSAERTGGSVSTLTIQRTQQEDSAVYLCASSKDRVDGYTFGSGTRLTVV.

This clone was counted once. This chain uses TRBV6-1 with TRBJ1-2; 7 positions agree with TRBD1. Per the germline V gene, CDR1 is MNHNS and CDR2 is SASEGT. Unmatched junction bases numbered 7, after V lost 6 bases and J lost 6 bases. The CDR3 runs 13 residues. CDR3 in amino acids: CASSMWTGHGYTF. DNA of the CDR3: TGTGCCAGCAGCATGTGGACAGGTCATGGCTACACCTTC.

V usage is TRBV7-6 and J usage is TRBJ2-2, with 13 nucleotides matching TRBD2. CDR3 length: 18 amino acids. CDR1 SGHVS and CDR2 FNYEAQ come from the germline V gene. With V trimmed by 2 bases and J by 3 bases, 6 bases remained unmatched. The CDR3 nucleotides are TGTGCCAGCAGCTTAAGACTAGCGGGGGGCGGGGACACCGGGGAGCTGTTTTTT. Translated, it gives CASSLRLAGGGDTGELFF. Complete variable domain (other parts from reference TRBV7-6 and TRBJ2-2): GAGVSQSPRYKVTKRGQDVALRCDPISGHVSLYWYRQALGQGPEFLTYFNYEAQQDKSGLPNDRFSAERPEGSISTLTIQRTEQRDSAMYRCASSLRLAGGGDTGELFFGEGSRLTVL.

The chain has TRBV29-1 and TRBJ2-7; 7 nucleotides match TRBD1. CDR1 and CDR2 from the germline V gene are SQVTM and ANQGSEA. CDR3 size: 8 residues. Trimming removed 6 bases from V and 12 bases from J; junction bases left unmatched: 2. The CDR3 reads CSVRDRYF. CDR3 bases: TGCAGCGTCAGGGACAGGTACTTC.

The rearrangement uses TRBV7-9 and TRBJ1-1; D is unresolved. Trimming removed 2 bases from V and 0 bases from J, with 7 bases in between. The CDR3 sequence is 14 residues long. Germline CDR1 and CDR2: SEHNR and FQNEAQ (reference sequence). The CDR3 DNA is TGTGCCAGCAGCTTACAGAGTCTGAACACTGAAGCTTTCTTT. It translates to CASSLQSLNTEAFF. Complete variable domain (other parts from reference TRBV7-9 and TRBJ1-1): DTGVSQNPRHKITKRGQNVTFRCDPISEHNRLYWYRQTLGQGPEFLTYFQNEAQLEKSRLLSDRFSAERPKGSFSTLEIQRTEQGDSAMYLCASSLQSLNTEAFFGQGTRLTVV.